This TCR beta chain was found in a study of breast tumors, draining lymph nodes, adjacent tissues. The lymph nodes were axillary draining lymph nodes from breast cancer patients. Study-wide points: Tumor repertoires ranked between lymph nodes and nontumor tissue in diversity, with V and J gene preferences. Tumor and nontumor repertoires were significantly more similar in luminal-like than in basal-like breast cancer. The data were judged consistent with most tumor T cells coming from lymph node and expanding in tumor. Data only fit, rather than demonstrated, lymph node origin of most tumor T cells.

Points on this clonotype: Its antigen is unknown.

TCRdb fed the multiplex PCR reads into MiXCR, producing one record per CDR3 protein. The sample has 85,000 to 120,000 distinct CDR3 sequences; around 30% are singletons. V was trimmed by 3 bases and J by 8 bases, leaving 10 bases between them. From germline, CDR1 is SEHNR and CDR2 FQNEAQ (reference sequence). The CDR3 loop spans 12 amino acids. The source material was axillary lymph node tissue. The chain joins TRBV7-9 to TRBJ1-2; no reliable D call. The TCR sequence derives from a female donor with breast cancer. Some clones in this sample may be carry-over from other donors' samples. The CDR3 protein is CASSFVLGGYTF. CDR3 in DNA: TGTGCCAGCAGCTTCGTATTAGGGGGCTACACCTTC. Using reference TRBV7-9 and TRBJ1-2 for the parts outside the CDR3, the full variable domain is DTGVSQNPRHKITKRGQNVTFRCDPISEHNRLYWYRQTLGQGPEFLTYFQNEAQLEKSRLLSDRFSAERPKGSFSTLEIQRTEQGDSAMYLCASSFVLGGYTFGSGTRLTVV.